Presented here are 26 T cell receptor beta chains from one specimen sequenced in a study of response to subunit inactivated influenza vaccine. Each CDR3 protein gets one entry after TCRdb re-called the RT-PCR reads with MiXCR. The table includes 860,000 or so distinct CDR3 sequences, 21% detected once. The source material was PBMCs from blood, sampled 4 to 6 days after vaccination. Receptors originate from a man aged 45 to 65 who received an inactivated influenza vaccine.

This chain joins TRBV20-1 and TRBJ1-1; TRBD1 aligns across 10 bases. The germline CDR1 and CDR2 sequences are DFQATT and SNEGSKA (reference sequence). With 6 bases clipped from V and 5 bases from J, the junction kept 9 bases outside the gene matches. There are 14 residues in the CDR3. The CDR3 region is CSARETGGATEAFF. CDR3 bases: TGCAGTGCACGGGAGACAGGGGGCGCGACTGAAGCTTTCTTT.

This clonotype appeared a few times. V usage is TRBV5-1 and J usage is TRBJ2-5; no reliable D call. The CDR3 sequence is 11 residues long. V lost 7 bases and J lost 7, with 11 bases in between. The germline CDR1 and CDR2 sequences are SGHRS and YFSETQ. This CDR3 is CASRSTGTQYF. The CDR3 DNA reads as TGCGCCAGCCGCTCAACTGGGACCCAGTACTTC.

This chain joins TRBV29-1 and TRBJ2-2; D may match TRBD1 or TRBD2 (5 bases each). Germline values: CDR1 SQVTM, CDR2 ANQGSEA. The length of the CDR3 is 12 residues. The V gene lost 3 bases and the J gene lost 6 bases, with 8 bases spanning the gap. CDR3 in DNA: TGCAGCGTTGACGAGGGACCCGGGGAGCTGTTTTTT. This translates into CSVDEGPGELFF.

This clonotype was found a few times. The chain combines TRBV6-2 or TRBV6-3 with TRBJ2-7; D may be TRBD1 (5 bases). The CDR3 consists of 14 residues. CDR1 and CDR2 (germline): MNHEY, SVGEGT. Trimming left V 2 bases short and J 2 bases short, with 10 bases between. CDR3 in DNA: TGTGCCAGCAGTTACCAGGCCAGGGCCTACGAGCAGTACTTC. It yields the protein CASSYQARAYEQYF.

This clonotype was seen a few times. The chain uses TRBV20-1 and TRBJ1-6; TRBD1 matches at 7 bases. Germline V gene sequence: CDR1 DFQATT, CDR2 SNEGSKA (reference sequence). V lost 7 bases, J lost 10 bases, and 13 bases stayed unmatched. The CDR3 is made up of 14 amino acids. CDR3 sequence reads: CSGGKGALGSPLHF. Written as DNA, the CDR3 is TGCAGTGGGGGTAAGGGGGCCTTGGGGTCACCCCTCCACTTT.

The CDR3 loop reads CSARREGPYEQYF. CDR3 sequence (DNA): TGCAGTGCTAGGCGGGAAGGCCCCTACGAGCAGTACTTC. The rearrangement uses TRBV20-1 and TRBJ2-7; tentative D call: TRBD2 (6 bases). Trimming pared 3 bases from V and 2 bases from J, leaving 11 bases between. Looked up from germline, CDR1 is DFQATT and CDR2 is SNEGSKA (reference sequence). CDR3 length: 13 residues.

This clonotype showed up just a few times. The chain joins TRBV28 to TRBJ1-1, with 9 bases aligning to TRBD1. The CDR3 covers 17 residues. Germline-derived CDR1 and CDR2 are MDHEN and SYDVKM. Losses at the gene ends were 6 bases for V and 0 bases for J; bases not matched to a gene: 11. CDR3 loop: CASSRGTGRLMNTEAFF. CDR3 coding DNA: TGTGCCAGCAGCCGCGGGACAGGGAGACTCATGAACACTGAAGCTTTCTTT.

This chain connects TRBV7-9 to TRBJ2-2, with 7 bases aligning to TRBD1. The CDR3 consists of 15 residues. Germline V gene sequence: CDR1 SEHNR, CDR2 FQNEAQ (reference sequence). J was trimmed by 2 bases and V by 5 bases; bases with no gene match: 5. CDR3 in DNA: TGTGCCAGCAGCCGACAGGGACAAAACACCGGGGAGCTGTTTTTT. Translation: CASSRQGQNTGELFF.

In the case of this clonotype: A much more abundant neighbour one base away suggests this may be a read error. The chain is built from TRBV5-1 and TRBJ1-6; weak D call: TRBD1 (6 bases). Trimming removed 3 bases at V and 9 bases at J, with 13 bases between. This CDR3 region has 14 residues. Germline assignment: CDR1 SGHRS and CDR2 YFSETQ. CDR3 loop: CASSSWTELSPLHF. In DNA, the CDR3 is TGCGCCAGCAGCTCCTGGACAGAGCTTTCACCCCTCCACTTT.

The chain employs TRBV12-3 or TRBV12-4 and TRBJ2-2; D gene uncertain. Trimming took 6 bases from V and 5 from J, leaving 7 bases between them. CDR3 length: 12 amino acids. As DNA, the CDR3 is TGTGCCAGCAGGATGGGGACCGGGGAGCTGTTTTTT. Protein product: CASRMGTGELFF.

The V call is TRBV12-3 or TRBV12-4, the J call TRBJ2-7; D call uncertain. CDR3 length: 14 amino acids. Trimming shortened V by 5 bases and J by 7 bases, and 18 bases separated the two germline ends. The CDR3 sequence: CASSPIERIEEQYF. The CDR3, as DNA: TGTGCCAGCAGTCCTATCGAGAGGATTGAGGAGCAGTACTTC.

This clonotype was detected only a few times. CDR3 coding DNA: TGCAGCGTTTTCGCATCCTCTAACTATGGCTACACCTTC. Translation: CSVFASSNYGYTF. The V gene is TRBV29-1, the J gene TRBJ1-2; D is ambiguous. Germline V gene lookup returns CDR1 SQVTM and CDR2 ANQGSEA. V gave up 5 bases and J gave up 0 bases, with 10 bases separating them. The CDR3 sequence is 13 residues long.

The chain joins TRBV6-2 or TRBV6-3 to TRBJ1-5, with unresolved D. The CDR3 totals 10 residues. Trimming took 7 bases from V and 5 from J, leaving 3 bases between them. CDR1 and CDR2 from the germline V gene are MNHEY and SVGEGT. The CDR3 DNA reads TGTGCCAGCATTTATCAGCCCCAGCATTTT. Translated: CASIYQPQHF.

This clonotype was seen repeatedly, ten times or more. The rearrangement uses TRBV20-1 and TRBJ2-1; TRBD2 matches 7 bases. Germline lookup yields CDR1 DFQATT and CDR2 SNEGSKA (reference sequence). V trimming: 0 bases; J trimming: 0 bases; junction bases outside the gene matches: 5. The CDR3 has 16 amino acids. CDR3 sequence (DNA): TGCAGTGCTAGAGAGGTGGGAGGGGCCTCCTACAATGAGCAGTTCTTC. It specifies CSAREVGGASYNEQFF.

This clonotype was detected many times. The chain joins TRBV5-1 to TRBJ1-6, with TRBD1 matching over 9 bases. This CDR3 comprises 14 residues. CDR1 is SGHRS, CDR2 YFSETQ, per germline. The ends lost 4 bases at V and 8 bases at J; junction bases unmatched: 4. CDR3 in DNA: TGCGCCAGCAGCCGGACAGGGGTTTATTCACCCCTCCACTTT. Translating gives CASSRTGVYSPLHF.

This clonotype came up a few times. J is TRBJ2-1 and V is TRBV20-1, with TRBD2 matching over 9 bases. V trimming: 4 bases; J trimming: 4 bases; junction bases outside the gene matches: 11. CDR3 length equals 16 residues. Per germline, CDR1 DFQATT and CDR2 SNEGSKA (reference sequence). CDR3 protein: CSAILRGGGAYNEQFF. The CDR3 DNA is TGCAGTGCTATACTCAGGGGCGGGGGGGCGTACAATGAGCAGTTCTTC.

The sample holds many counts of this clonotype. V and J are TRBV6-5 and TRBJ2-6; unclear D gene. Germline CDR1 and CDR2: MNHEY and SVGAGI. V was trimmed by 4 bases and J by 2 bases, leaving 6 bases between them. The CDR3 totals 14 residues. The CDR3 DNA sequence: TGTGCCAGCAGTTCATACGCTGGGGCCAACGTCCTGACTTTC. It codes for CASSSYAGANVLTF.

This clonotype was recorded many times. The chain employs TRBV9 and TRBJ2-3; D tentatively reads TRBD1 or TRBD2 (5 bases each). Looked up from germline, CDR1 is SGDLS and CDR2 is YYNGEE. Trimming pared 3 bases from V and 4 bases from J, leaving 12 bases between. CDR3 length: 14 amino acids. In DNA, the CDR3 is TGTGCCAGCAGCGGTCGGGACGGCCCAGATACGCAGTATTTT. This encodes CASSGRDGPDTQYF.

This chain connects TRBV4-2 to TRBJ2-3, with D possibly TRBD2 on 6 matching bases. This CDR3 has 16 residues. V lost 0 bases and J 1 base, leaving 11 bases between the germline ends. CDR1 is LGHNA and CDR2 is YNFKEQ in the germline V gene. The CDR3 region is CASSQDPAGRTDTQYF. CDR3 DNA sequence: TGTGCCAGCAGCCAAGATCCGGCGGGGCGCACAGATACGCAGTATTTT.

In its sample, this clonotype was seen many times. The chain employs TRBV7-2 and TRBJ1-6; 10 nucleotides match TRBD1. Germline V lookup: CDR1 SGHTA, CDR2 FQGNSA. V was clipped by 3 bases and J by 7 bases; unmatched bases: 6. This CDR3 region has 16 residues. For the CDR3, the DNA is TGTGCCAGCAGCTTTGGGGACAGGGGTAAAAATTCACCCCTCCACTTT. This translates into CASSFGDRGKNSPLHF.

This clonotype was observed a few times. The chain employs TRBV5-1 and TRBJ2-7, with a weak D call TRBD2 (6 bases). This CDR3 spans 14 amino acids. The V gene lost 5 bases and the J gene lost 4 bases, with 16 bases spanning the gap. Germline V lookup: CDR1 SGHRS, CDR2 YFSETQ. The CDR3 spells CASSPGTSTYEQYF. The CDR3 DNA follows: TGCGCCAGCAGTCCCGGGACTTCCACTTACGAGCAGTACTTC.

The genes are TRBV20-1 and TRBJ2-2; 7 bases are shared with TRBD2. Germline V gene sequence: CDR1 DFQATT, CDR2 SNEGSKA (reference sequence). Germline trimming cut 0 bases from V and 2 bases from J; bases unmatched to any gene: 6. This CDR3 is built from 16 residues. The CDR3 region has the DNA TGCAGTGCTAGAGATTCCCTAGCGGAAAACACCGGGGAGCTGTTTTTT. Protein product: CSARDSLAENTGELFF.

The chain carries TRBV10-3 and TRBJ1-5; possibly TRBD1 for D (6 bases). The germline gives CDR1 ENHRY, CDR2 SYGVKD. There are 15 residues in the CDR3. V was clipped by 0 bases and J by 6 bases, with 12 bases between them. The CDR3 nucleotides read TGTGCCATCAGTGAGTCACGGGGGCTTGGTCAGCCCCAGCATTTT. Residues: CAISESRGLGQPQHF.

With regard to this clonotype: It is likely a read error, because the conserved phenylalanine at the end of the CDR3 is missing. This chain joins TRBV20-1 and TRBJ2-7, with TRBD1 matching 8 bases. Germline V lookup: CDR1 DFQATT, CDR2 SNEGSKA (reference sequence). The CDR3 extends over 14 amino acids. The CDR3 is CSSARWQGAGEQYL. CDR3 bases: TGCAGCAGTGCTAGGTGGCAGGGGGCGGGGGAGCAGTACCTC.

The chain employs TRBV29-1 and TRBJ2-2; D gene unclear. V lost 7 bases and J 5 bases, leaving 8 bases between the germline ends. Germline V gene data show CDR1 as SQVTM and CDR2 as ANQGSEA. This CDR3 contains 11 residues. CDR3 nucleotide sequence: TGCAGCGCGGCCGGAACCGGGGAGCTGTTTTTT. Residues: CSAAGTGELFF.

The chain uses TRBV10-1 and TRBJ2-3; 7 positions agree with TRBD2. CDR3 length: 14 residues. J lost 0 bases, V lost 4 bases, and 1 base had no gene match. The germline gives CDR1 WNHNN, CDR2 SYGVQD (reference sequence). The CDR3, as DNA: TGCGCCAGCAGTGGCGGGGGAAGCACAGATACGCAGTATTTT. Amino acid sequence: CASSGGGSTDTQYF.